This entry lists 22 T cell receptor beta chains sequenced from one sample in a study of T cells after yellow fever vaccination. TCRdb reprocessed the 5' RACE reads with MiXCR, giving one entry per CDR3 protein. Seen here are under 300,000 distinct CDR3 sequences, roughly 7.2% observed once, and the top ten hold over 0.65%. The material sequenced was CD4+ T cells sorted from PBMCs, taken 15 days after the yellow fever booster vaccination. The receptors come from a young man who received the YFV17D yellow fever vaccine.

This clonotype came up a few times. In DNA, the CDR3 is TGCGCCAGCAGCTCGGACGGGCCCTGGGACTATGGCTACACCTTC. It codes for CASSSDGPWDYGYTF. This chain links TRBV4-3 with TRBJ1-2; D is undetermined. Germline CDR1 is LGHNA and CDR2 is YSLEER. V was clipped by 5 bases and J by 3 bases, with 16 bases between them. The CDR3 sequence is 15 residues long.

This clonotype was seen a handful of times. The J gene is TRBJ2-1, the V gene TRBV7-2, with TRBD2 matching 12 bases. Germline V gene lookup returns CDR1 SGHTA and CDR2 FQGNSA. The CDR3 totals 16 residues. Unmatched junction bases numbered 9, after V lost 7 bases and J lost 5 bases. DNA of the CDR3: TGTGCCAGCAACCTCGCCGGACTAGCGGGGAACAATGAGCAGTTCTTC. It codes for CASNLAGLAGNNEQFF. Full variable domain (outside the CDR3, taken from reference TRBV7-2 and TRBJ2-1): GAGVSQSPSNKVTEKGKDVELRCDPISGHTALYWYRQSLGQGLEFLIYFQGNSAPDKSGLPSDRFSAERTGGSVSTLTIQRTQQEDSAVYLCASNLAGLAGNNEQFFGPGTRLTVL.

This clonotype was counted at least ten times. CDR3 protein: CSAYITDTQYF. The CDR3 DNA sequence: TGCAGTGCCTACATCACAGATACGCAGTATTTT. The rearrangement uses TRBV20-1 and TRBJ2-3; D gene ambiguous. The germline V gene encodes CDR1 DFQATT and CDR2 SNEGSKA (reference sequence). The CDR3 extends over 11 amino acids. Trimming took 6 bases from V and 2 from J, leaving 6 bases between them.

In this sample, this clonotype turned up a few times. The rearrangement uses TRBV4-3 and TRBJ2-2; 8 bases match TRBD2. Germline lookup yields CDR1 LGHNA and CDR2 YSLEER. CDR3 size: 16 residues. Germline trimming cut 1 base from V and 3 bases from J; bases unmatched to any gene: 4. CDR3 sequence reads: CASSQVAGIYTGELFF. Here the CDR3 DNA reads TGCGCCAGCAGCCAAGTAGCGGGGATTTACACCGGGGAGCTGTTTTTT.

The V and J genes are TRBV7-7 and TRBJ2-7; 9 bases line up with TRBD2. Per the germline V gene, CDR1 is SSHAT and CDR2 is FNYEAQ (reference sequence). The junction had 7 bases not matched to a gene; V was cut back by 5 bases and J by 5 bases. CDR3 length: 14 residues. CDR3 amino acids: CASSPASGNNEQYF. In DNA form, the CDR3 reads TGTGCCAGCAGCCCGGCTAGCGGGAACAACGAGCAGTACTTC.

The V gene is TRBV6-5, the J gene TRBJ2-2; possible D gene TRBD2, 5 bases. CDR1 and CDR2 from the germline V gene are MNHEY and SVGAGI. Trimming removed 2 bases at V and 0 bases at J, with 7 bases between. This CDR3 comprises 15 residues. In DNA form, the CDR3 reads TGTGCCAGCAGTTACGAGGGAACGAACACCGGGGAGCTGTTTTTT. Amino acids: CASSYEGTNTGELFF.

The rearrangement links TRBV24-1 to TRBJ1-4; a weak D match, TRBD1 (6 bases). The CDR3 has 13 amino acids. The germline CDR1 and CDR2 sequences are KGHDR and SFDVKD. Trimming shortened V by 4 bases and J by 8 bases, and 10 bases separated the two germline ends. The CDR3 reads CATSDRGQEKLFF. The CDR3 DNA reads as TGTGCCACCAGTGACCGCGGACAGGAAAAACTGTTTTTT.

Ten or more counts support this clonotype. The chain uses TRBV29-1 and TRBJ1-1, with no clear D. The CDR3 totals 13 residues. V lost 5 bases, J lost 4 bases, and 14 bases lay in between. Germline values: CDR1 SQVTM, CDR2 ANQGSEA. The CDR3 region is CSVSTQEGTEAFF. DNA for the CDR3: TGCAGCGTTTCTACCCAAGAAGGCACTGAAGCTTTCTTT.

This clonotype showed up just a few times. V and J are TRBV7-8 and TRBJ2-7; weak D call: TRBD2 (6 bases). The CDR3 has 14 residues. V was trimmed by 1 base and J by 4 bases, leaving 11 bases between them. The germline CDR1 and CDR2 sequences are SGHVS and FQNEAQ. CDR3 sequence: CASSLDSGRYEQYF. CDR3 DNA: TGTGCCAGCAGCTTAGACTCAGGGAGGTACGAGCAGTACTTC. The full variable domain, its missing parts supplied by reference TRBV7-8 and TRBJ2-7, is GAGVSQSPRYKVAKRGQDVALRCDPISGHVSLFWYQQALGQGPEFLTYFQNEAQLDKSGLPSDRFFAERPEGSVSTLKIQRTQQEDSAVYLCASSLDSGRYEQYFGPGTRLTVT.

The chain employs TRBV5-1 and TRBJ2-3; 7 bases are a match to TRBD2. CDR1 and CDR2 from the germline V gene are SGHRS and YFSETQ. The V gene end was trimmed by 3 bases and the J gene end by 0 bases; junction bases not matched to a gene: 4. This CDR3 contains 15 residues. CDR3 region: CASSYGGGSTDTQYF. The CDR3 DNA reads as TGCGCCAGCAGCTATGGGGGGGGAAGCACAGATACGCAGTATTTT.

This clonotype was seen ten or more times. The rearrangement joins TRBV5-1 to TRBJ2-2; D might be TRBD1 (5 bases). The CDR3 is made up of 16 amino acids. Trimming cost V 2 bases and J 4 bases, with 15 bases left between them. CDR1 is SGHRS, CDR2 YFSETQ, per germline. The CDR3 loop is CASSFASGSGTGELFF. The CDR3 nucleotides read TGCGCCAGCAGCTTCGCCTCAGGGTCAGGCACCGGGGAGCTGTTTTTT. The variable domain in full, with the rest retrieved from reference TRBV5-1 and TRBJ2-2, is KAGVTQTPRYLIKTRGQQVTLSCSPISGHRSVSWYQQTPGQGLQFLFEYFSETQRNKGNFPGRFSGRQFSNSRSEMNVSTLELGDSALYLCASSFASGSGTGELFFGEGSRLTVL.

This clonotype occurred once. The chain joins TRBV7-2 to TRBJ2-7; perhaps TRBD1 as D (6 bases). The CDR3 contains 15 residues. V was clipped by 5 bases and J by 2 bases, with 16 bases between them. In germline, CDR1 is SGHTA, CDR2 FQGNSA. The CDR3 DNA reads as TGTGCCAGCAGCCGCCTCCAGACAGGCACCTACGAGCAGTACTTC. It translates to CASSRLQTGTYEQYF.

This clonotype occurred many times. The chain couples TRBV5-6 to TRBJ2-3; the match to TRBD2 covers 11 bases. The germline V gene encodes CDR1 SGHDT and CDR2 YYEEEE. CDR3 length: 15 amino acids. After removal of 3 bases from V and 2 bases from J, the junction contained 2 bases not matched to a gene. The CDR3 sequence: CASSSTSGDTDTQYF. The CDR3, as DNA: TGTGCCAGCAGCTCGACTAGCGGGGACACAGATACGCAGTATTTT.

This clonotype appeared a few times. The J gene is TRBJ1-1, the V gene TRBV20-1; D possibly corresponds to TRBD1 (5 bases). CDR1 is DFQATT and CDR2 is SNEGSKA in the germline V gene (reference sequence). The ends were cut back, 3 bases at V and 3 bases at J, with 14 bases in the middle. This CDR3 region has 14 residues. The CDR3 sequence: CSARRWDGHTEAFF. The CDR3 coding sequence is TGCAGTGCTAGGCGGTGGGACGGTCACACTGAAGCTTTCTTT.

The chain is built from TRBV7-9 and TRBJ2-1; D is ambiguous. CDR3 length: 11 residues. CDR1 and CDR2 (germline): SEHNR, FQNEAQ (reference sequence). Trimming pared 2 bases from V and 8 bases from J, leaving 4 bases between. This CDR3 reads CASSLFDEQFF. The CDR3 DNA follows: TGTGCCAGCAGCTTATTTGATGAGCAGTTCTTC.

This clonotype was counted many times. V and J are TRBV20-1 and TRBJ2-7, with D perhaps TRBD1 or TRBD2 (5 bases each). The V and J ends lost 7 bases and 5 bases respectively, with 18 bases between them. The germline V gene has CDR1 DFQATT and CDR2 SNEGSKA (reference sequence). CDR3 size: 13 residues. The CDR3 region is CSGTLGGRDEQYF. CDR3 coding DNA: TGCAGTGGCACCCTTGGGGGACGCGACGAGCAGTACTTC.

A few counts support this clonotype. The rearrangement links TRBV5-4 to TRBJ1-3; possible D gene TRBD1, 5 bases. Looked up from germline, CDR1 is SGHNT and CDR2 is YYREEE (reference sequence). Trimming left V 0 bases short and J 3 bases short, with 13 bases between. This CDR3 has 16 residues. The chain's CDR3 is CASSLDGGAGGNTIYF. The CDR3 nucleotides are TGTGCCAGCAGCTTGGATGGAGGGGCCGGTGGAAACACCATATATTTT.

This clonotype has ten or more counts. V is TRBV4-1 and J is TRBJ2-1, with TRBD2 identical over 7 bases. The CDR3 covers 14 residues. J gave up 4 bases and V 3 bases, and 3 bases lay outside the gene matches. Germline V gene lookup returns CDR1 MGHRA and CDR2 YSYEKL. The chain's CDR3 is CASSQSGNYNEQFF. CDR3 bases: TGCGCCAGCAGCCAGAGCGGGAATTACAATGAGCAGTTCTTC.

For this clonotype: A much larger clone differs from this one at a single base, so this may be a read error. In this CDR3 the conserved last residue, phenylalanine or tryptophan, is missing, so a read error is likely. This chain uses TRBV12-3 or TRBV12-4 with TRBJ2-2; no reliable D call. The CDR3 spans 14 residues. Trimming removed 7 bases from V and 4 bases from J, with 13 bases in between. The CDR3 region has the DNA TGTGCCAGCAACATAGCCGGTATCACCGGGGAGCTGTTTCTT. Its protein product is CASNIAGITGELFL.

This clonotype was seen a handful of times. The V gene is TRBV20-1, the J gene TRBJ2-4; 7 bases map to TRBD1. Germline V gives CDR1 DFQATT, CDR2 SNEGSKA (reference sequence). The CDR3 loop spans 17 amino acids. With V trimmed by 3 bases and J by 1 base, 12 bases remained unmatched. The DNA for the CDR3 is TGCAGTGCTAGCCCCGAGAGGGGGCAGAGGGCCAAAAACATTCAGTACTTC. Amino acids: CSASPERGQRAKNIQYF.

This chain uses TRBV4-3 with TRBJ2-7, with a weak D call TRBD2 (5 bases). Trimming took 1 base from V and 3 from J, leaving 13 bases between them. The CDR3 runs 15 residues. The V gene's germline CDR1 is LGHNA and CDR2 YSLEER. The CDR3 loop is CASSQGERSLYEQYF. CDR3 sequence (DNA): TGCGCCAGCAGCCAAGGGGAGAGATCCCTCTACGAGCAGTACTTC.

V and J are TRBV29-1 and TRBJ2-5; unclear D gene. Germline CDR1 reads SQVTM; CDR2 reads ANQGSEA. V lost 2 bases and J 5 bases, leaving 9 bases between the germline ends. The CDR3 length is 12 residues. For the CDR3, the DNA is TGCAGCGTTGAACCCTGGCAGGAGACCCAGTACTTC. This codes for CSVEPWQETQYF.